One sample yielded the 17 T cell receptor beta chains listed below, sequenced in a study of blood T cell repertoires in COVID-19. TCRdb's table, derived via immunoSEQ multiplex PCR, lists solely in-frame clones and lacks some. The sample holds over 150,000 clones, roughly 88% seen once. Sequences were obtained from peripheral blood. The receptors here all came from an older woman with acute or convalescent COVID-19.

This clone was seen once. The V gene is TRBV11-3, the J gene TRBJ1-6, with a weak D call TRBD1 (6 bases). V was clipped by 5 bases and J by 14 bases, with 16 bases between them. The germline CDR1 and CDR2 sequences are SGHNT and YENEEA. This CDR3 has 13 residues. This chain's CDR3 is CASSQDRSAALHF. As DNA, the CDR3 is TGTGCCAGCAGCCAAGACAGGTCGGCGGCCCTCCACTTT.

V gene TRBV14 combines with J gene TRBJ1-1; D gene unclear. V was clipped by 3 bases and J by 1 base, with 12 bases between them. Per germline, CDR1 SGHDN and CDR2 FVKESK. CDR3 length: 15 residues. CDR3: CASSQQQFGNTEAFF. The CDR3 nucleotides read TGTGCCAGCAGCCAGCAACAGTTTGGGAACACTGAAGCTTTCTTT.

This chain connects TRBV7-3 to TRBJ2-1; 12 bases map to TRBD2. This CDR3 comprises 16 residues. Per germline, CDR1 SGHTA and CDR2 FQGTGA. With V trimmed by 4 bases and J by 3 bases, 4 bases remained unmatched. CDR3 amino acids: CASSSSGGASYNEQFF. DNA for the CDR3: TGTGCCAGCAGCTCTAGCGGGGGGGCGAGCTACAATGAGCAGTTCTTC.

V and J are TRBV7-2 and TRBJ1-1, with no clear D. The V end was cut by 5 bases, the J end by 0 bases, with 7 bases between. Germline values: CDR1 SGHTA, CDR2 FQGNSA. The CDR3 runs 13 residues. The CDR3 nucleotides read TGTGCCAGCAGCGCTCAGGTGAACACTGAAGCTTTCTTT. Amino acid sequence: CASSAQVNTEAFF. Supplemented by reference TRBV7-2 and TRBJ1-1, the full variable domain reads GAGVSQSPSNKVTEKGKDVELRCDPISGHTALYWYRQSLGQGLEFLIYFQGNSAPDKSGLPSDRFSAERTGGSVSTLTIQRTQQEDSAVYLCASSAQVNTEAFFGQGTRLTVV.

V gene TRBV2 combines with J gene TRBJ1-5, with a possible D match to TRBD1 (6 bases). Trimming cost V 6 bases and J 7 bases, with 10 bases left between them. Looked up from germline, CDR1 is SNHLY and CDR2 is FYNNEI. The CDR3 is 12 amino acids. The DNA of the CDR3 is TGTGCCAGCAGCTCGACAGGACAGCCCCAGCATTTT. Translating gives CASSSTGQPQHF.

The chain combines TRBV5-1 with TRBJ1-3; D gene ambiguous. Trimming removed 4 bases from V and 4 bases from J, with 18 bases in between. Germline-derived CDR1 and CDR2 are SGHRS and YFSETQ. The CDR3 is made up of 16 amino acids. The CDR3 DNA sequence: TGCGCCAGCAGCCCCGACGGAGACTCTCTGGGAAACACCATATATTTT. It yields the protein CASSPDGDSLGNTIYF.

This chain links TRBV5-1 with TRBJ2-3; a weak D match, TRBD2 (5 bases). Trimming pared 1 base from V and 2 bases from J, leaving 8 bases between. CDR1 is SGHRS and CDR2 is YFSETQ in the germline V gene. The CDR3 has 14 residues. The CDR3: CASSLSSATDTQYF. CDR3 nucleotide sequence: TGCGCCAGCAGCTTGAGTAGCGCCACAGATACGCAGTATTTT. Supplemented by reference TRBV5-1 and TRBJ2-3, the full variable domain reads KAGVTQTPRYLIKTRGQQVTLSCSPISGHRSVSWYQQTPGQGLQFLFEYFSETQRNKGNFPGRFSGRQFSNSRSEMNVSTLELGDSALYLCASSLSSATDTQYFGPGTRLTVL.

V and J are TRBV6-4 and TRBJ2-1; 12 positions match TRBD2. J gave up 12 bases and V 6 bases, and 15 bases lay outside the gene matches. Per germline, CDR1 MRHNA and CDR2 SNTAGT. This CDR3 contains 16 residues. The DNA of the CDR3 is TGTGCCAGCAGGGAAAACCATCTAGCGGGGGGGCTTAGGCAGTTCTTC. It codes for CASRENHLAGGLRQFF.

The chain employs TRBV6-5 and TRBJ2-5; 14 bases map to TRBD2. Unmatched junction bases numbered 6, after V lost 6 bases and J lost 6 bases. Looked up from germline, CDR1 is MNHEY and CDR2 is SVGAGI. The CDR3 has 15 residues. The CDR3, as DNA: TGTGCCAGCAGCTTGGGACTAGCGGGGGCGCAGACCCAGTACTTC. This sequence encodes CASSLGLAGAQTQYF.

V usage is TRBV2 and J usage is TRBJ2-7; D may be TRBD2 (5 bases). V was shortened by 8 bases and J by 2 bases, with 16 bases between the two germline ends. Germline-derived CDR1 and CDR2 are SNHLY and FYNNEI. CDR3 length: 14 residues. CDR3: CASSYAVRAYEQYF. CDR3 nucleotide sequence: TGTGCCAGCTCATACGCGGTGAGGGCCTACGAGCAGTACTTC.

The rearrangement joins TRBV6-5 to TRBJ2-3, with TRBD2 identical over 7 bases. Per the germline V gene, CDR1 is MNHEY and CDR2 is SVGAGI. V trimming: 3 bases; J trimming: 1 base; junction bases outside the gene matches: 4. CDR3 length: 15 residues. CDR3 protein: CASSYTLAGTDTQYF. The DNA for the CDR3 is TGTGCCAGCAGTTATACGCTAGCGGGCACAGATACGCAGTATTTT.

The chain is built from TRBV5-4 and TRBJ1-1; D is uncertain. The CDR3 contains 14 residues. Germline values: CDR1 SGHNT, CDR2 YYREEE (reference sequence). V was trimmed by 0 bases and J by 1 base, leaving 7 bases between them. The CDR3 loop reads CASSLDPGNTEAFF. CDR3 in DNA: TGTGCCAGCAGCTTGGATCCGGGGAACACTGAAGCTTTCTTT.

The chain links TRBV6-5 to TRBJ1-6; D ambiguous. V was cut by 6 bases and J by 0 bases, with 9 bases left in between. Germline assignment: CDR1 MNHEY and CDR2 SVGAGI. The CDR3 is 15 amino acids. This CDR3 is CASRAGLSYNSPLHF. The CDR3 DNA is TGTGCCAGCAGGGCAGGCCTCTCCTATAATTCACCCCTCCACTTT.

The rearrangement links TRBV3-1 (or the pseudogene TRBV3-2) to TRBJ1-6; D call uncertain. With 4 bases removed from V and 11 bases from J, the gap between germline ends came to 12 bases. The germline V gene has CDR1 LGHDT and CDR2 YNNKEL (reference sequence). This CDR3 contains 13 residues. The CDR3 sequence: CASSPHSGPPLHF. The CDR3 nucleotides are TGTGCCAGCAGCCCGCATAGCGGTCCACCCCTCCACTTT.

This clone was recorded only once. The chain joins TRBV7-2 to TRBJ2-2, with 9 nucleotides matching TRBD2. Trimming cost V 5 bases and J 4 bases; bases outside gene matches: 8. Germline loops: CDR1 SGHTA, CDR2 FQGNSA. The length of the CDR3 is 16 residues. The CDR3 nucleotides read TGTGCCAGCAGCCGCAGCGGGGGGATTACCACCGGGGAGCTGTTTTTT. Translating gives CASSRSGGITTGELFF.

Here the CDR3 DNA reads TGTGCCAGCAGCCAAACAGGGAGGGCCAGCAGCTACACCTTC. This encodes CASSQTGRASSYTF. The genes are TRBV7-9 and TRBJ1-2, with D perhaps TRBD1 (6 bases). Looked up from germline, CDR1 is SEHNR and CDR2 is FQNEAQ (reference sequence). The germline V and J ends were trimmed by 5 bases and 9 bases, with 19 bases remaining between them. The CDR3 contains 14 residues.

This clone was counted once. CDR3 sequence: CSVDWGSKGELFF. CDR3 bases: TGCAGCGTTGACTGGGGTTCTAAGGGGGAACTGTTTTTT. The chain links TRBV29-1 to TRBJ1-4, with TRBD1 as a possible D gene (6 bases). Germline-derived CDR1 and CDR2 are SQVTM and ANQGSEA. CDR3 length equals 13 residues. Trimming shortened V by 3 bases and J by 12 bases, and 17 bases separated the two germline ends.